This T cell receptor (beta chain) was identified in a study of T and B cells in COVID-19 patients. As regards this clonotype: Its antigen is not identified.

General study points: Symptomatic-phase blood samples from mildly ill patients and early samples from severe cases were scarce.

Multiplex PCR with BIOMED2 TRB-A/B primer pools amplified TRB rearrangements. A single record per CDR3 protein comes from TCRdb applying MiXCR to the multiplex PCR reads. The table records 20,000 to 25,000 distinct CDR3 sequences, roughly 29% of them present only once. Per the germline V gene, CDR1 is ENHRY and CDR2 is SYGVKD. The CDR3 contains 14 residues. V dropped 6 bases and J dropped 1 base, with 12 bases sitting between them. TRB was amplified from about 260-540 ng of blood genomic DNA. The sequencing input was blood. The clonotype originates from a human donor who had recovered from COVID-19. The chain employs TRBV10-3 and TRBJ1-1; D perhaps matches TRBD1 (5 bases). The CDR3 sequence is CAIRIGGTNTEAFF. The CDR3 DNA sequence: TGTGCCATCAGGATCGGGGGGACGAACACTGAAGCTTTCTTT.